The T cell receptor beta chain under discussion was sequenced for a study of blood T cells in healthy people across ages. Study-wide results and limits: A greater number of naive CD4+ cells and higher diversity distinguished long-lived donors from aged donors.

With a J-beta primer mix and a sample-barcoded 5' primer, a second PCR ran about 7 to 12 cycles. TCRdb re-called the 5' RACE reads through MiXCR, storing one row per CDR3 protein. The sample has about 670,000 distinct CDR3 sequences, over 40% seen once; the top ten hold roughly 13%. Concerning this clonotype: What it recognizes is unknown.

Sequences were obtained from blood. The clonotype comes from a woman of 80 years or more in good health.

The CDR3 loop reads CASSSTSGGVALNYNEQFF. In DNA form, the CDR3 reads TGTGCCAGCAGTTCGACTAGCGGGGGTGTCGCTCTCAATTACAATGAGCAGTTCTTC. The chain recombines TRBV27 with TRBJ2-1, with 12 bases fitting TRBD2. The CDR3 spans 19 residues. V was clipped by 4 bases and J by 4 bases; unmatched bases: 14. CDR1 MNHEY and CDR2 SMNVEV come from the germline V gene (reference sequence).